The text below deals with one TCR beta chain. The data belong to a study of T cells expressing NK-cell markers. Study in general: The study sequenced eight donors, seven HCMV-seropositive and one seronegative.

TCRdb processed the 5' RACE reads again and assigns one entry to each CDR3 protein, with no DNA. Recorded for this sample: 550,000 or so distinct CDR3 sequences. The sequenced material came from blood T cells: a sorted CD56 or NKG2C T cell subset, CD4+ or CD8+ T cells, or bulk PBMC T cells (not recorded which). This sequence originates from a man aged 18 to 29 in good health.

The chain's CDR3 is CASSQDSSGSVTDTQYF. The chain couples TRBV4-2 to TRBJ2-3; TCRdb gives TRBD2 as the D gene, but with no DNA this cannot be confirmed. The V gene's germline CDR1 is LGHNA and CDR2 YNFKEQ. CDR3 length equals 17 residues.